Included here is one TCR beta chain sequence, with context. The antigen it recognizes is unknown. No per-base quality is available; no much larger clone lies one base away. The data originate from a study of multiple sclerosis patients with progressive multifocal leukoencephalopathy (dated by TCRdb to the late 2010s). Describing the broader study: Controls were about five natalizumab-treated MS patients who did not develop PML, sampled longitudinally. The study examined peripheral T and B cells of MS patients who developed PML (4 under natalizumab, 1 after alemtuzumab) and treated patients who did not. A couple of patients on natalizumab who later developed PML were tracked over time from before therapy, through 6 and 12 months, up to PML onset. The study aimed to detect JC virus-specific or public T-cell expansions arising at the time of PML onset.

Interpreted using the paper, the time point label stands for: before natalizumab initiation. Every listed patient had earlier received interferon beta, and every PML patient was female. Blood samples at T0 were collected prior to the first natalizumab infusion. Isolation of peripheral blood mononuclear cells was performed by Ficoll-Hypaque density gradient centrifugation. TRB CDR3 regions were amplified from genomic DNA with the immunoSEQ two-step multiplex PCR at survey-level depth. Synthetic inline TR CDR3 controls covering all V-J pairings were spiked into each PCR so that template counts could be estimated and amplification bias removed. Reads were processed so that amplification and sequencing bias were reduced, and quantification was performed against synthetic TR CDR3 analogs. Per the source publication's procedure: Raw data were processed in ImmunoSEQ Analyzer, removing out-of-frame sequences and CDR3s with stop codons, and genes were named by IMGT nomenclature. Repertoire diversity was summarized as normalized Shannon entropy, defined as 1 minus Pielou's evenness. Two TRB sequences were counted as identical only if the two sequences had the same V gene, J gene and CDR3. Public PML clonotypes were CDR3s found in two or more PML-onset samples but not found earlier, in controls, or in public databases. Position-by-position CDR3 amino acid composition was analyzed in Skylign with the observed count method. In its TCRdb copy, this immuneACCESS table keeps in-frame sequences only and misses some clones. Where compared with another copy, unresolved V genes explain less than half of these, and the others have no known cause. V and J calls plus clone size are reproduced from that table; the DNA served to infer D and trimming. Counted in this sample were 25,000 to 35,000 clones; around 91% of them appeared once. The leading ten clones occupy about 1.5% of the sample.

Study-wide findings and limitations: When PML developed, no shared TRBV or TRBJ gene usage and no preferred TRBV-TRBJ pairings were found. TRB clones with frequency above 0.5% were observed only in PML patients, but the clones expanded at PML onset were found to be already present before and during natalizumab therapy. Because the cohort was small and descriptive, it remained unclear whether the findings reflect JC virus infection or general immunocompromise. The analysis covered only peripheral blood, although cerebrospinal fluid or brain lymphocytes might be more informative for natalizumab-associated PML. Most PML patients had lower normalized Shannon entropy, suggesting less diverse TRB repertoires, while values in the natalizumab-treated controls sat near 1.

Sequenced sample: PBMCs. This clonotype was obtained from a human donor with multiple sclerosis.

Here the CDR3 is given as CASSVLSGAGGPPNEQFF. In nucleotide form, the sequence is TGTGCCAGCAGTGTGTTGTCCGGGGCGGGAGGGCCCCCCAATGAGCAGTTCTTC. This sequence uses TRBV6-1 and TRBJ2-1, with 9 bases aligning to TRBD2. Trimming removed 4 bases from V and 6 bases from J; the gene matches leave 16 bases unexplained. The germline V gene gives CDR1 as MNHNS and CDR2 as SASEGT. Inclusive of the bounding cysteine and phenylalanine, the CDR3 is 18 residues long. Only the CDR3 DNA is retained, 54 bases long and in frame from the first base.